This entry lists 29 T cell receptor beta chains sequenced from one sample in a study of metastatic and nonmetastatic thyroid tumors. No patient had received any treatment before thyroid surgery. TCRdb re-called the PCR reads via MiXCR. The sample records around 17,000 clones, under 15% being singletons. Source material: tumor tissue. These receptors were obtained from a female donor with papillary thyroid cancer or a benign thyroid nodule (not recorded which). Some clones in this sample may be carry-over from other donors' samples.

In its sample, this clone was seen many times. The chain has TRBV12-3 or TRBV12-4 and TRBJ2-7, with 14 bases that match TRBD2. This CDR3 spans 14 amino acids. V was pared by 7 bases and J by 9 bases, with 8 bases of the junction left unmatched. The CDR3 DNA is TGTGCCAGCACGCCCGGGACTAGCGGGGGCTCGCAGTACTTC. Translation: CASTPGTSGGSQYF.

At least ten counts were recorded for this clone. This chain connects TRBV19 to TRBJ2-5; D not certain. Trimming pared 5 bases from V and 1 base from J, leaving 8 bases between. This CDR3 region has 13 residues. The V gene's germline CDR1 is LNHDA and CDR2 SQIVND (reference sequence). CDR3 bases: TGTGCCAGTAGTCGACAATTCCAAGAGACCCAGTACTTC. Its protein product is CASSRQFQETQYF. The full variable domain, rest sourced from reference TRBV19 and TRBJ2-5, is DGGITQSPKYLFRKEGQNVTLSCEQNLNHDAMYWYRQDPGQGLRLIYYSQIVNDFQKGDIAEGYSVSREKKESFPLTVTSAQKNPTAFYLCASSRQFQETQYFGPGTRLLVL.

In this sample, this clone turned up many times. V gene TRBV9 combines with J gene TRBJ2-7; D may be TRBD1 (5 bases). V was cut by 4 bases and J by 0 bases, with 14 bases left in between. Germline V gene sequence: CDR1 SGDLS, CDR2 YYNGEE. The CDR3 extends over 15 amino acids. The CDR3 DNA reads TGTGCCAGCAGCCCTTATCAGGGATTCTCCTACGAGCAGTACTTC. Its protein product is CASSPYQGFSYEQYF.

This chain connects TRBV30 to TRBJ1-1; TRBD1 might be the D (5 bases). Between the trimmed V and J ends, which lost 1 base and 7 bases, there was a span of 10 bases. The CDR3 is 12 residues long. Germline lookup yields CDR1 GTSNPN and CDR2 SVGIG (reference sequence). The CDR3 spells CAWSAGTIEAFF. The DNA of the CDR3 is TGTGCCTGGAGTGCCGGGACGATTGAAGCTTTCTTT.

In this sample, this clone turned up many times. The chain joins TRBV19 to TRBJ1-3; 7 bases fit TRBD1. The junction had 8 bases not matched to a gene; V was cut back by 5 bases and J by 1 base. CDR3 length: 16 residues. Germline CDR1 and CDR2: LNHDA and SQIVND (reference sequence). The CDR3 spells CASSARDSLSGNTIYF. CDR3 in DNA: TGTGCCAGTAGTGCCCGGGACAGTCTTTCTGGAAACACCATATATTTT.

This clone was observed a handful of times. The chain is built from TRBV6-1 and TRBJ1-1; TRBD1 might be the D (6 bases). The germline V gene has CDR1 MNHNS and CDR2 SASEGT. Between the trimmed V and J ends, which lost 6 bases and 7 bases, there was a span of 18 bases. This CDR3 is 14 amino acids long. The CDR3 coding sequence is TGTGCCAGCAGCGAATTTACTGTCAGGGGTGAAGCTTTCTTT. This gives the protein CASSEFTVRGEAFF.

This clone was seen many times. This chain joins TRBV11-2 and TRBJ2-7, with no clear D. The V gene's germline CDR1 is SGHAT and CDR2 FQNNGV. V shed 4 bases and J shed 3 bases, with 13 bases lying between them. The CDR3 runs 14 residues. In DNA form, the CDR3 reads TGTGCCAGCAGCTCGAACCCATCGAGCTACGAGCAGTACTTC. It specifies CASSSNPSSYEQYF.

This clone was seen many times. The CDR3 DNA reads as TGCAGTGCTAGATGGACAAGGGGCAACACTGAAGCTTTCTTT. Residues: CSARWTRGNTEAFF. This chain links TRBV20-1 with TRBJ1-1; D is possibly TRBD1 (5 bases). Germline lookup yields CDR1 DFQATT and CDR2 SNEGSKA (reference sequence). The CDR3 totals 14 residues. The ends were cut back, 2 bases at V and 2 bases at J, with 12 bases in the middle.

This clone was seen ten or more times. This sequence joins TRBV4-3 and TRBJ1-4; D unclear. In germline, CDR1 is LGHNA, CDR2 YSLEER. The CDR3 loop spans 13 amino acids. The V end lost 0 bases, the J end lost 6 bases, and 5 bases lay between the germline ends. The CDR3 spells CASSQEADEKLFF. The CDR3 bases are TGCGCCAGCAGCCAAGAGGCGGATGAAAAACTGTTTTTT.

This clone was counted ten times or more. This sequence joins TRBV24-1 and TRBJ2-3, with a weak D call TRBD1 (7 bases). CDR1 and CDR2 from the germline V gene are KGHDR and SFDVKD. V was cut by 2 bases and J by 4 bases, with 30 bases left in between. The CDR3 is 21 amino acids. CDR3 nucleotide sequence: TGTGCCACCAGTGATTCGGATCCTATTAAGCAGGGGGGTGCGAACTCAGATACGCAGTATTTT. It specifies CATSDSDPIKQGGANSDTQYF.

This clone occurred many times. The gene calls are TRBV5-1 and TRBJ2-7; 7 positions agree with TRBD1. The V gene end was trimmed by 4 bases and the J gene end by 4 bases; junction bases not matched to a gene: 8. Germline values: CDR1 SGHRS, CDR2 YFSETQ. This CDR3 is built from 14 residues. The CDR3 DNA is TGCGCCAGCAGCCCAAGACAGGGTGGGTACGAGCAGTACTTC. Translation gives CASSPRQGGYEQYF. The full variable domain, its missing parts supplied by reference TRBV5-1 and TRBJ2-7, is KAGVTQTPRYLIKTRGQQVTLSCSPISGHRSVSWYQQTPGQGLQFLFEYFSETQRNKGNFPGRFSGRQFSNSRSEMNVSTLELGDSALYLCASSPRQGGYEQYFGPGTRLTVT.

Turning to this clone: This may come from a read error, since a much larger clone is one base off. This same CDR3 is encoded by further DNA sequences in the sample. V is TRBV20-1 and J is TRBJ2-3, with a possible D match to TRBD1 (5 bases). The germline V gene has CDR1 DFQATT and CDR2 SNEGSKA (reference sequence). The CDR3 loop spans 11 amino acids. CDR3 DNA: TGCAGTGCTAGCCAGACAGATACGCAGTATTTC. It yields the protein CSASQTDTQYF.

There are many counts of this clone. V usage is TRBV7-2 and J usage is TRBJ2-1; possible D gene TRBD1, 6 bases. Deletions cut 5 bases from V and 7 bases from J, with 12 bases between. CDR1 and CDR2 from the germline V gene are SGHTA and FQGNSA. This CDR3 spans 13 amino acids. The CDR3 here is CASSTNRENEQFF. The CDR3 DNA is TGTGCCAGCAGCACAAACAGGGAAAATGAGCAGTTCTTC.

This clone was picked up a small number of times. The V gene is TRBV27, the J gene TRBJ2-7, with D perhaps matching TRBD2 (6 bases). This CDR3 has 16 residues. Trimming stripped 8 bases from V and 4 bases from J, with 24 bases between. Germline loops: CDR1 MNHEY, CDR2 SMNVEV (reference sequence). CDR3 DNA: TGTGCCAGCCTTCCCACGGGAGAGGCTAGTCGGTACGAGCAGTACTTC. Translating it yields CASLPTGEASRYEQYF.

In its sample, this clone was seen many times. The chain uses TRBV7-2 and TRBJ1-1; tentatively, D is TRBD1 (6 bases). Germline-derived CDR1 and CDR2 are SGHTA and FQGNSA. CDR3 size: 14 residues. The ends were cut back, 5 bases at V and 3 bases at J, with 13 bases in the middle. CDR3 amino acids: CASSPQGSDTEAFF. The CDR3 DNA reads as TGTGCCAGCAGCCCACAGGGATCGGACACTGAAGCTTTCTTT.

By share of the sample, this clone is medium-sized. This sequence joins TRBV5-1 and TRBJ2-7, with 13 bases matching TRBD2. Germline lookup yields CDR1 SGHRS and CDR2 YFSETQ. The V and J ends lost 4 bases and 6 bases, in that order; junction bases with no gene match: 16. The CDR3 contains 18 residues. Written as DNA, the CDR3 is TGCGCCAGCAGCCCTCGCTCTGTACTAGCGGGGGGGGCATCCGAGCAGTACTTC. Its translation: CASSPRSVLAGGASEQYF.

This clone has at least ten counts. The rearrangement uses TRBV29-1 and TRBJ2-5; D gene uncertain. CDR1 is SQVTM and CDR2 is ANQGSEA in the germline V gene. Trimming shortened V by 7 bases and J by 0 bases, and 9 bases separated the two germline ends. There are 12 residues in the CDR3. The CDR3 reads CSAGPYQETQYF. CDR3 DNA sequence: TGCAGCGCTGGACCATACCAAGAGACCCAGTACTTC.

This clone was seen a handful of times. V gene TRBV2 combines with J gene TRBJ1-4; maybe TRBD1 (5 bases). Gene TRBJ1-6 matches the end of the DNA better, so the J call may be wrong. CDR1 is SNHLY and CDR2 is FYNNEI in the germline V gene. The CDR3 consists of 14 residues. The CDR3, as DNA: TGTGCCAGCAGTGAAGGGGGCACCCGGTCACCCCTCCACTTT. This gives the protein CASSEGGTRSPLHF.

This clone showed up many times. The V call is TRBV19, the J call TRBJ2-1, with TRBD1 matching 10 bases. Germline V lookup: CDR1 LNHDA, CDR2 SQIVND (reference sequence). The length of the CDR3 is 13 residues. V lost 9 bases, J lost 5 bases, and 4 bases stayed unmatched. The CDR3 sequence: CASRDRGNNEQFF. For the CDR3, the DNA is TGTGCCAGCCGGGACAGGGGCAACAATGAGCAGTTCTTC.

This clone came up many times. The chain combines TRBV5-8 with TRBJ2-2; D not certain. V lost 4 bases to trimming and J lost 1 base, with 11 bases between them. CDR3 length: 15 residues. The germline gives CDR1 SGHTS, CDR2 YDEGEE. The CDR3 DNA sequence: TGTGCCAGCAGCCCCCCCCTAGGGAACACCGGGGAGCTGTTTTTT. This encodes CASSPPLGNTGELFF.

The chain uses TRBV20-1 and TRBJ2-7; unclear D gene. CDR1 is DFQATT, CDR2 SNEGSKA, per germline (reference sequence). The CDR3 totals 13 residues. V lost 3 bases, J lost 4 bases, and 13 bases lay in between. CDR3 in DNA: TGCAGTGCTAGTCATGAGGTCGATTACGAGCAGTACTTC. Encoded protein: CSASHEVDYEQYF.

Remarks on this clone: This may be a read error, as it is one base from a much larger clone. V gene TRBV7-9 combines with J gene TRBJ2-7, with 9 bases matching TRBD1. Germline-derived CDR1 and CDR2 are SEHNR and FQNEAQ (reference sequence). With 7 bases clipped from V and 5 bases from J, the junction kept 6 bases outside the gene matches. The CDR3 is made up of 13 amino acids. The CDR3 is CASNRQGDHEQYF. In DNA, the CDR3 is TGTGCCAGCAATCGACAGGGGGACCACGAGCAGTACTTC.

The table lists this clone with many counts. The chain recombines TRBV7-9 with TRBJ1-2, with D possibly TRBD1 on 5 matching bases. V was trimmed by 1 base and J by 4 bases, leaving 13 bases between them. CDR1 is SEHNR, CDR2 FQNEAQ, per germline (reference sequence). The CDR3 length is 15 residues. CDR3 DNA sequence: TGTGCCAGCAGCTTAGATTGGGACCCCTTCTATGGCTACACCTTC. It specifies CASSLDWDPFYGYTF.

About this clone itself: One end of the junction is discordant with germline, which a read error may explain. CDR3: CASNPGVHERFF. DNA for the CDR3: TGTGCCAGTAACCCGGGAGTGCATGAGCGGTTCTTC. The chain uses TRBV19 and TRBJ2-1; D perhaps matches TRBD2 (6 bases). Germline assignment: CDR1 LNHDA and CDR2 SQIVND (reference sequence). The CDR3 is made up of 12 amino acids.

This clone has ten or more counts. Within the sample, other DNA sequences also encode this same CDR3. V gene TRBV5-1 combines with J gene TRBJ2-3, with D perhaps given as TRBD1 or TRBD2 (7 bases each). CDR3 length: 15 amino acids. The V gene's germline CDR1 is SGHRS and CDR2 YFSETQ. Between the trimmed V and J ends, which lost 0 bases and 4 bases, there was a span of 12 bases. The CDR3 nucleotides read TGCGCCAGCAGCTTGGCTCCAGGGGGGGCAGATACGCAGTATTTT. Translation gives CASSLAPGGADTQYF.

This clone was found many times. The chain employs TRBV30 and TRBJ1-1, with unresolved D. CDR1 and CDR2 (germline): GTSNPN, SVGIG (reference sequence). V lost 0 bases to trimming and J lost 0 bases, with 5 bases between them. This CDR3 comprises 13 residues. The DNA of the CDR3 is TGTGCCTGGAGTGTAAATCTGAACACTGAAGCTTTCTTT. Translated: CAWSVNLNTEAFF.

In this sample, this clone turned up a few times. A much larger clone is a single base away; this may be a read error. This rearrangement joins TRBV29-1 to TRBJ2-7; 11 bases line up with TRBD2. This CDR3 region has 14 residues. V was clipped by 6 bases and J by 1 base; unmatched bases: 5. Germline-derived CDR1 and CDR2 are SQVTM and ANQGSEA. The CDR3, as DNA: TGCAGCGTAGCCTGGACTAGCGGGTCCTACGAGCAGTACTTC. It encodes CSVAWTSGSYEQYF.

This clone was observed a few times. V usage is TRBV5-6 and J usage is TRBJ2-2; 9 bases are a match to TRBD1. The trim removed 2 bases at V and 3 bases at J, leaving 5 bases unmatched. The CDR3 consists of 16 residues. Germline V gives CDR1 SGHDT, CDR2 YYEEEE. The CDR3 protein is CASSFRDRVYTGELFF. The CDR3 DNA reads TGTGCCAGCAGCTTCCGGGACAGGGTTTACACCGGGGAGCTGTTTTTT.

This clone was recorded many times. Different DNA sequences within this sample yield the same CDR3. The chain has TRBV3-1 and TRBJ2-7, with a weak D call TRBD2 (6 bases). Trimming left V 4 bases short and J 6 bases short, with 19 bases between. This CDR3 is 15 amino acids long. Per the germline V gene, CDR1 is LGHDT and CDR2 is YNNKEL (reference sequence). DNA for the CDR3: TGTGCCAGCAGCCTAGGCCGACTAGGGTTTGCCGAGCAGTACTTC. Protein sequence: CASSLGRLGFAEQYF.